The 24 T cell receptor beta chains reported below all come from one sample, sequenced in a study of shared clonotypes between healthy human individuals. The method was immunoSEQ multiplex PCR; TCRdb's version includes in-frame clones alone and lacks a portion of them. The data show millions of clones, 95% seen once. Sequenced material: naive CD4+ T cells sorted from blood. Specified subset: CD45RA+ positively selected. These TCRs come from a man younger than 35 in good health.

The CDR3 is CASSPLRTSGSNEQFF. CDR3 sequence (DNA): TGTGCCAGCTCACCGCTTAGGACTAGCGGGAGCAATGAGCAGTTCTTC. The chain is built from TRBV18 and TRBJ2-1, with TRBD2 identical over 13 bases. V was pared by 3 bases and J by 6 bases, with 5 bases of the junction left unmatched. Germline-derived CDR1 and CDR2 are KGHSH and LQKENI. The CDR3 is made up of 16 amino acids.

The chain uses TRBV4-1 and TRBJ2-2, with D maybe TRBD1 (5 bases). CDR1 MGHRA and CDR2 YSYEKL come from the germline V gene. V shed 0 bases and J shed 6 bases, with 11 bases lying between them. The CDR3 loop spans 15 amino acids. The CDR3 DNA is TGCGCCAGCAGCCAAGAAGGCAGGGTTGCCGGGGAGCTGTTTTTT. Translated, it gives CASSQEGRVAGELFF.

CDR3 sequence (DNA): TGTGCCAGCAGTTTATTAAGGGGATTTGCAGATACGCAGTATTTT. Encoded protein: CASSLLRGFADTQYF. This chain uses TRBV27 with TRBJ2-3; D may be TRBD1 (5 bases). This CDR3 contains 15 residues. Germline values: CDR1 MNHEY, CDR2 SMNVEV (reference sequence). Trimming shortened V by 1 base and J by 4 bases, and 12 bases separated the two germline ends.

The DNA for the CDR3 is TGTGCCAGCAGCGGTGTCCCTGGGAATTCACCCCTCCACTTT. It specifies CASSGVPGNSPLHF. The chain carries TRBV9 and TRBJ1-6; no definite D call. Germline assignment: CDR1 SGDLS and CDR2 YYNGEE. The ends were cut back, 3 bases at V and 7 bases at J, with 11 bases in the middle. This CDR3 has 14 residues.

Points on this clone: A much larger clone lies one base from this, so it may be a read error. The same CDR3 is also encoded by other DNA sequences in this sample. Here the CDR3 DNA reads TGTGCCAGCAGCCGGGATATGAACACTGAAGCTTTCTTT. Translated: CASSRDMNTEAFF. The rearrangement joins TRBV6-5 to TRBJ1-1, with no clear D. Trimming left V 6 bases short and J 0 bases short, with 8 bases between. Germline V lookup: CDR1 MNHEY, CDR2 SVGAGI. This CDR3 region has 13 residues.

This clone was counted ten times or more. The same CDR3 can be traced to other DNA sequences in this sample. The chain links TRBV28 to TRBJ1-1; D perhaps matches TRBD1 (6 bases). V was trimmed by 6 bases and J by 0 bases, leaving 11 bases between them. This CDR3 spans 14 amino acids. Germline V gene data show CDR1 as MDHEN and CDR2 as SYDVKM. The CDR3, as DNA: TGTGCCAGCAGCCGAGGGGGATTGAACACTGAAGCTTTCTTT. The encoded protein is CASSRGGLNTEAFF.

V gene TRBV28 combines with J gene TRBJ1-2; the D is unclear. V was cut by 1 base and J by 2 bases, with 8 bases left in between. The CDR3 spans 14 residues. Looked up from germline, CDR1 is MDHEN and CDR2 is SYDVKM. The CDR3 DNA reads TGTGCCAGCAGTTTATTTGCAAAGAACTATGGCTACACCTTC. This translates into CASSLFAKNYGYTF.

The rearrangement links TRBV9 to TRBJ2-2; possible D gene TRBD1, 5 bases. V was cut by 0 bases and J by 6 bases, with 12 bases left in between. This CDR3 spans 15 amino acids. Germline loops: CDR1 SGDLS, CDR2 YYNGEE. CDR3 nucleotides: TGTGCCAGCAGCGTAGCTTGGGCAGGGTCCGGGGAGCTGTTTTTT. Encoded protein: CASSVAWAGSGELFF. Based on the CDR3 plus reference TRBV9 and TRBJ2-2, the full variable domain is DSGVTQTPKHLITATGQRVTLRCSPRSGDLSVYWYQQSLDQGLQFLIQYYNGEERAKGNILERFSAQQFPDLHSELNLSSLELGDSALYFCASSVAWAGSGELFFGEGSRLTVL.

A remark on this clone: This specimen includes other DNA sequences encoding the same CDR3. The gene calls are TRBV4-2 and TRBJ1-3; D may be TRBD1 (5 bases). The V gene lost 0 bases and the J gene lost 1 base, with 7 bases spanning the gap. From germline, CDR1 is LGHNA and CDR2 YNFKEQ. The CDR3 runs to 15 residues. The CDR3 sequence is CASSQDRGSGNTIYF. CDR3 sequence (DNA): TGTGCCAGCAGCCAAGATAGGGGATCTGGAAACACCATATATTTT.

This chain connects TRBV2 to TRBJ1-5, with D unclear. Looked up from germline, CDR1 is SNHLY and CDR2 is FYNNEI. The ends were cut back, 3 bases at V and 8 bases at J, with 14 bases in the middle. The CDR3 runs to 14 residues. CDR3 amino acids: CASSDNWQRKPQHF. The CDR3 DNA sequence: TGTGCCAGCAGTGATAATTGGCAGCGCAAGCCCCAGCATTTT.

The chain joins TRBV7-9 to TRBJ2-1; 8 positions agree with TRBD1. Germline V lookup: CDR1 SEHNR, CDR2 FQNEAQ (reference sequence). The V gene end was trimmed by 2 bases and the J gene end by 6 bases; junction bases not matched to a gene: 6. This CDR3 spans 15 amino acids. CDR3 region: CASSLRGQEVNEQFF. The CDR3 nucleotides read TGTGCCAGCAGCTTAAGGGGACAGGAGGTCAATGAGCAGTTCTTC.

A remark on this clone: This may arise from a read error, as a much more abundant clone is one base away. The identical CDR3 is also encoded by other nucleotide sequences in the sample. This chain joins TRBV10-3 and TRBJ2-7; D gene ambiguous. CDR1 and CDR2 (germline): ENHRY, SYGVKD. The CDR3 loop spans 12 amino acids. The DNA of the CDR3 is TGTGCCACCCGGACGGATGGCTACGAGCAGTACTTT. The encoded protein is CATRTDGYEQYF.

The rearrangement links TRBV18 to TRBJ2-2; D is possibly TRBD2 (6 bases). Germline V lookup: CDR1 KGHSH, CDR2 LQKENI. This CDR3 is built from 15 residues. Trimming cost V 1 base and J 5 bases, with 11 bases left between them. The CDR3 is CASSPRNGGTGELFF. The CDR3 DNA follows: TGTGCCAGCTCACCACGAAACGGGGGAACCGGGGAGCTGTTTTTT.

The rearrangement joins TRBV10-3 to TRBJ1-1, with D possibly matching TRBD1 (5 bases). With 7 bases removed from V and 5 bases from J, the gap between germline ends came to 11 bases. The CDR3 is 12 amino acids. Looked up from germline, CDR1 is ENHRY and CDR2 is SYGVKD. CDR3 bases: TGTGCCATCAATCCCGGGGGGACTGAAGCTTTCTTT. Amino acid sequence: CAINPGGTEAFF.

CDR3 nucleotide sequence: TGTGCCAGCAGCTTAGGAGTGGGAGGGCCGTACGAGCAGTACTTC. This sequence encodes CASSLGVGGPYEQYF. V usage is TRBV7-2 and J usage is TRBJ2-7; TRBD2 matches 7 bases. Trimming cost V 1 base and J 4 bases; bases outside gene matches: 7. Germline loops: CDR1 SGHTA, CDR2 FQGNSA. The CDR3 contains 15 residues.

The chain employs TRBV19 and TRBJ2-3; no firm D call. V lost 9 bases, J lost 2 bases, and 12 bases lay in between. The CDR3 runs to 13 residues. Germline CDR1 reads LNHDA; CDR2 reads SQIVND (reference sequence). This CDR3 reads CASLGPSTDTQYF. In DNA, the CDR3 is TGTGCCAGCCTCGGGCCCTCCACAGATACGCAGTATTTT. The full variable domain, its missing parts supplied by reference TRBV19 and TRBJ2-3, is DGGITQSPKYLFRKEGQNVTLSCEQNLNHDAMYWYRQDPGQGLRLIYYSQIVNDFQKGDIAEGYSVSREKKESFPLTVTSAQKNPTAFYLCASLGPSTDTQYFGPGTRLTVL.

The genes are TRBV9 and TRBJ1-4; 8 bases align to TRBD1. The trim removed 2 bases at V and 6 bases at J, leaving 6 bases unmatched. The germline CDR1 and CDR2 sequences are SGDLS and YYNGEE. This CDR3 comprises 15 residues. CDR3 loop: CASSVGQGPDEKLFF. In DNA, the CDR3 is TGTGCCAGCAGCGTCGGACAGGGTCCGGATGAAAAACTGTTTTTT.

V and J are TRBV4-1 and TRBJ1-5; D gene unclear. Germline CDR1 and CDR2: MGHRA and YSYEKL. Trimming took 1 base from V and 3 from J, leaving 7 bases between them. This CDR3 contains 14 residues. The CDR3 protein is CASSQVSTNQPQHF. The DNA for the CDR3 is TGCGCCAGCAGCCAAGTTAGTACCAATCAGCCCCAGCATTTT.

The rearrangement uses TRBV10-3 and TRBJ1-6; the D is unclear. V was shortened by 5 bases and J by 14 bases, with 16 bases between the two germline ends. CDR3 size: 13 residues. Germline loops: CDR1 ENHRY, CDR2 SYGVKD. CDR3 amino acids: CAISKETGSSLHF. The CDR3 coding sequence is TGTGCCATCAGTAAAGAGACGGGAAGTTCCCTCCACTTT.

This chain joins TRBV30 and TRBJ1-2, with a possible D match to TRBD1 (5 bases). The CDR3 is 12 amino acids. Trimming removed 1 base from V and 8 bases from J, with 11 bases in between. Germline CDR1 reads GTSNPN; CDR2 reads SVGIG (reference sequence). This CDR3 is CAWSGTKGGYTF. CDR3 DNA sequence: TGTGCCTGGAGTGGAACTAAGGGGGGCTACACCTTC.

J is TRBJ2-5 and V is TRBV6-6; 8 bases match TRBD1. The length of the CDR3 is 14 residues. In germline, CDR1 is MNHNY, CDR2 SVGAGI (reference sequence). V shed 5 bases, J shed 4 bases, and the junction held 6 bases outside the gene matches. CDR3: CASSPRTGTETQYF. CDR3 DNA sequence: TGTGCCAGCAGTCCCCGGACAGGGACAGAGACCCAGTACTTC.

This chain uses TRBV6-1 with TRBJ2-7; D is undetermined. This CDR3 region has 15 residues. V was pared by 4 bases and J by 2 bases, with 15 bases between. Germline V gene lookup returns CDR1 MNHNS and CDR2 SASEGT. The CDR3 loop is CASSGARVNTYEQYF. The CDR3 DNA reads as TGTGCCAGCAGTGGGGCACGGGTTAACACCTACGAGCAGTACTTC.

This chain connects TRBV18 to TRBJ2-7, with 8 positions matching TRBD1. The V gene's germline CDR1 is KGHSH and CDR2 LQKENI. Trimming took 3 bases from V and 6 from J; bases not matched to a gene: 1. This CDR3 is built from 12 residues. The CDR3 reads CASSPTGAEQYF. In nucleotides, the CDR3 is TGTGCCAGCTCACCGACAGGGGCCGAGCAGTACTTC.

CDR3 nucleotides: TGTGCCAGCAACCAGGGGGGCGGAAGCAATCAGCCCCAGCATTTT. It codes for CASNQGGGSNQPQHF. This rearrangement joins TRBV6-5 to TRBJ1-5, with 7 bases lining up with TRBD1. The J segment lost 1 base and the V segment lost 7 bases, leaving 7 bases of the junction unmatched. Germline values: CDR1 MNHEY, CDR2 SVGAGI. The CDR3 length is 15 residues.